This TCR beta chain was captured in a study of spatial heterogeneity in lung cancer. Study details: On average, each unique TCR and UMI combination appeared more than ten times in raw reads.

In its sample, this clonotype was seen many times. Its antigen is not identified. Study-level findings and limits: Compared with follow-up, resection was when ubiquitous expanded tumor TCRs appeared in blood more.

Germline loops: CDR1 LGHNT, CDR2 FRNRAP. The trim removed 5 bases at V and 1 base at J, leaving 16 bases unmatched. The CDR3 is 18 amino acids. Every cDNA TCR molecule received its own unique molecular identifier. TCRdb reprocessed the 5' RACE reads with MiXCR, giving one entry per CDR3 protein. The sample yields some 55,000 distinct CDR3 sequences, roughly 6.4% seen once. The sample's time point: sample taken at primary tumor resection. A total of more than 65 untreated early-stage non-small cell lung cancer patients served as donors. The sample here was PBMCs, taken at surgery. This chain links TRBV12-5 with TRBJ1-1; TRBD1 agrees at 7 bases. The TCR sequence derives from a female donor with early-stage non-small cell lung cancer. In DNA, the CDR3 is TGTGCTAGTGGTCACTCTAGTACAGGGGATGGGACGAACACTGAAGCTTTCTTT. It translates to CASGHSSTGDGTNTEAFF.